Listed below are T cell receptor beta chains from one sample, sequenced in a study of T cell changes during pregnancy in multiple sclerosis. The method was immunoSEQ multiplex PCR; TCRdb's version includes in-frame clones alone and lacks a portion of them. The sample contains around 19,000 clones, approximately 88% of which appear only once. Sequences were derived from CD8+ T cells from peripheral blood mononuclear cells, sampled after pregnancy. Receptors originate from a female donor in good health, enrolled as a control in a pregnancy study. Both conserved end residues are trimmed from each CDR3. The D gene is left open where the match is weak.

cdr3_aa,j_call,d_call,v_call
ASSLRDRGFNEQY,TRBJ2-7,TRBD1,TRBV7-9
ATRAQGPHREQY,TRBJ2-7,NA,TRBV15
ASSPERGLDTQY,TRBJ2-3,TRBD2,TRBV18
ASSPGTNNEQF,TRBJ2-1,TRBD2,TRBV6-4
ASSESARDFYNEQF,TRBJ2-1,NA,TRBV10-1
ASSPGNQPQH,TRBJ1-5,NA,TRBV28
ASSPSGQPQH,TRBJ1-5,NA,TRBV27
SVENPGGRRDSNQPQH,TRBJ1-5,NA,TRBV29-1
ASSDSRGGTDTQY,TRBJ2-3,TRBD2,TRBV6-4
ASSAFSSYEQY,TRBJ2-7,NA,TRBV5-6
ASSLGRGGEQF,TRBJ2-1,NA,TRBV13
ASSLPGHYEQY,TRBJ2-7,NA,TRBV28
ASSEGAENTEAF,TRBJ1-1,NA,TRBV6-1
ASSQGDRGVFGELF,TRBJ2-2,TRBD1,TRBV4-1
ASSLIQGISYNEQF,TRBJ2-1,NA,TRBV27
ASGSLEVTYEQY,TRBJ2-7,NA,TRBV6-1